This record concerns one TCR beta chain sequence. The junction departs from the called germline gene at one end, perhaps through a read error. The sample comes from a study of cytomegalovirus exposure and HLA in healthy donors. The study ran its PCR with 60 Vbeta and 13 Jbeta primers. Profiled with immunoSEQ multiplex PCR; TCRdb holds only in-frame clones, not every one. The sample lists 180,000 or so clones; 82% were seen once. Sequencing used PBMCs. The TCR originated in a man aged 35 to 55 in good health and CMV-seronegative.

Here the CDR3 DNA reads TGTTCCAGCAGCTCAGCTAGCGGTCCAAGGGATTACGAGCAGTACTTC. It is translated as CSSSSASGPRDYEQYF. This chain uses TRBV7-9 with TRBJ2-7, with 7 bases that match TRBD2. The CDR3 has 16 residues. CDR1 is SEHNR and CDR2 is FQNEAQ in the germline V gene (reference sequence).